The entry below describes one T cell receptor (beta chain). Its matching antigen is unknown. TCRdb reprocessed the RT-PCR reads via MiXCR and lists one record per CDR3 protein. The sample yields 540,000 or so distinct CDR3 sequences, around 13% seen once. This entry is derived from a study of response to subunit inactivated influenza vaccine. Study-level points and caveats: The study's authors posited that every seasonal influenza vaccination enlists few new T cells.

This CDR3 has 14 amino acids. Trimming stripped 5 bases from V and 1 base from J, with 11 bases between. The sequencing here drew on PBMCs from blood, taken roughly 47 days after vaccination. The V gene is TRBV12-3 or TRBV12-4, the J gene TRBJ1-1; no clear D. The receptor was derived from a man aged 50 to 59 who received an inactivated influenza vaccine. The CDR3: CASSVSGWNTEAFF. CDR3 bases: TGTGCCAGCAGTGTCTCGGGGTGGAACACTGAAGCTTTCTTT.